The 6 T cell receptor beta chains presented below share a single source sample, sequenced in a study of shared clonotypes between healthy human individuals. Naive CD8 isolation took CD45RO-negative cells positively selected for CCR7 and excluded terminally differentiated effector memory CD45RA+ cells. The repertoire was sequenced with immunoSEQ multiplex PCR; TCRdb's copy has only in-frame clones and lacks some. The sample contains 2 million to 2.5 million clones, about 95% of which appear only once. The sequencing input was naive CD8+ T cells sorted from blood. The origin of the receptors is a man aged 18 to 35 in good health.

This clone was seen once. The J gene is TRBJ2-3, the V gene TRBV28; 8 bases agree with TRBD2. The J segment lost 7 bases and the V segment lost 3 bases, leaving 9 bases of the junction unmatched. The V gene's germline CDR1 is MDHEN and CDR2 SYDVKM. The CDR3 length is 15 residues. The CDR3 nucleotides read TGTGCCAGCAGTTTCGGGGGGGCGGCTCTGAATACGCAGTATTTT. Translation: CASSFGGAALNTQYF.

The genes are TRBV6-1 and TRBJ2-1; TRBD2 matches 9 bases. This CDR3 region has 15 residues. Per germline, CDR1 MNHNS and CDR2 SASEGT. The junction had 4 bases not matched to a gene; V was cut back by 4 bases and J by 3 bases. CDR3 sequence (DNA): TGTGCCAGCAGTGGGTCAGCGGGGGGCTACAATGAGCAGTTCTTC. Translating it yields CASSGSAGGYNEQFF.

This clone came up once. V and J are TRBV6-6 and TRBJ2-1; possible D gene TRBD2, 5 bases. The V gene's germline CDR1 is MNHNY and CDR2 SVGAGI (reference sequence). This CDR3 is built from 15 residues. V lost 6 bases and J 0 bases, leaving 12 bases between the germline ends. This CDR3 reads CASRTDGSSYNEQFF. For the CDR3, the DNA is TGTGCCAGCAGGACGGATGGGAGCTCCTACAATGAGCAGTTCTTC.

The rearrangement joins TRBV27 to TRBJ1-1; tentative D call: TRBD1 (5 bases). CDR3 length: 13 amino acids. Trimming pared 0 bases from V and 6 bases from J, leaving 8 bases between. Germline V lookup: CDR1 MNHEY, CDR2 SMNVEV (reference sequence). Here the CDR3 DNA reads TGTGCCAGCAGTTTATCGGGCAGGGCTGAAGCTTTCTTT. Residues: CASSLSGRAEAFF.

The J gene is TRBJ2-1, the V gene TRBV6-1; D ambiguous. CDR3 size: 15 residues. V gave up 1 base and J gave up 0 bases, with 7 bases separating them. Germline CDR1 is MNHNS and CDR2 is SASEGT. CDR3 in amino acids: CASSEVKSSYNEQFF. The CDR3 coding sequence is TGTGCCAGCAGTGAAGTGAAGAGCTCCTACAATGAGCAGTTCTTC.

Remarks on this clone: The sample holds other DNA sequences that translate to the same CDR3. The J gene is TRBJ2-7, the V gene TRBV30; TRBD1 aligns across 7 bases. Germline V lookup: CDR1 GTSNPN, CDR2 SVGIG (reference sequence). This CDR3 is built from 12 residues. J was trimmed by 4 bases and V by 3 bases; bases with no gene match: 3. CDR3 DNA: TGTGCCTGGAGGGAACAGGGGTACGAGCAGTACTTC. Translated: CAWREQGYEQYF. The full variable domain, with the rest looked up from reference TRBV30 and TRBJ2-7, is SQTIHQWPATLVQPVGSPLSLECTVEGTSNPNLYWYRQAAGRGLQLLFYSVGIGQISSEVPQNLSASRPQDRQFILSSKKLLLSDSGFYLCAWREQGYEQYFGPGTRLTVT.